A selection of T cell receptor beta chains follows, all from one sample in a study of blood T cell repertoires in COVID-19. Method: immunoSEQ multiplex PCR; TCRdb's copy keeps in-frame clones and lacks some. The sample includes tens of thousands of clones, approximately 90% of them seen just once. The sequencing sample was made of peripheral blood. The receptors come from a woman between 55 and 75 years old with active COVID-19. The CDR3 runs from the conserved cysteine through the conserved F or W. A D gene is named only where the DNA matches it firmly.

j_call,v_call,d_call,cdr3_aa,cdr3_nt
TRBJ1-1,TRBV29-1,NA,CSVEPTGTLRAFF,TGCAGCGTTGAGCCGACCGGGACACTACGAGCTTTCTTT
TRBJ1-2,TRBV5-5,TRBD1,CASSDPGQGVYGYTF,TGTGCCAGCAGCGATCCGGGACAGGGTGTCTATGGCTACACCTTC
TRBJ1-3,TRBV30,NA,CAWRRLGDTIYF,TGTGCCTGGAGGAGACTTGGAGACACCATATATTTT
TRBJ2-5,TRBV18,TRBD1,CASSQSTGGVETQYF,TGTGCCAGCTCACAATCGACAGGGGGCGTAGAGACCCAGTACTTC
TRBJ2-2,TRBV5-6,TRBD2,CASSAGGVGELFF,TGTGCCAGCAGCGCGGGGGGAGTCGGGGAGCTGTTTTTT
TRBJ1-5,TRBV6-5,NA,CASTERESGQPQHF,TGTGCCAGCACCGAAAGGGAGTCGGGACAGCCCCAGCATTTT
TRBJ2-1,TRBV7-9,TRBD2,CASSLGASGRGSNEQFF,TGTGCCAGCAGCCTAGGGGCTAGCGGGAGGGGAAGCAATGAGCAGTTCTTC
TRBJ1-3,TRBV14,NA,CASSQAGGFDSGNTIYF,TGTGCCAGCAGCCAAGCCGGCGGCTTCGACTCTGGAAACACCATATATTTT
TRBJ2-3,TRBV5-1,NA,CASSLGRAPTDTQYF,TGCGCCAGCAGCTTGGGGCGGGCTCCCACAGATACGCAGTATTTT
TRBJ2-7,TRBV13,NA,CASSFVYEQYF,TGTGCCAGCAGCTTCGTCTACGAGCAGTACTTC
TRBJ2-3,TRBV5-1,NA,CASSLAAGMDTQYF,TGCGCCAGCAGCTTGGCGGCGGGCATGGATACGCAGTATTTT
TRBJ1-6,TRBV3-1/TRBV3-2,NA,CAIQQGYNSPLHF,TGTGCCATCCAACAGGGTTATAATTCACCCCTCCACTTT
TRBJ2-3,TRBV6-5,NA,CASSPRAGRTDTQYF,TGTGCCAGCAGTCCTAGGGCGGGTCGCACAGATACGCAGTATTTT
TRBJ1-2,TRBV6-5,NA,CASRPGGGYGYTF,TGTGCCAGCAGGCCCGGGGGAGGCTATGGCTACACCTTC
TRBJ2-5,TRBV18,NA,CASSPQGGETQYF,TGTGCCAGCTCACCCCAGGGGGGAGAGACCCAGTACTTC
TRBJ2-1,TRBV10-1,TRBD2,CASSESGSYNEQFF,TGCGCCAGCAGTGAAAGCGGGAGCTACAATGAGCAGTTCTTC
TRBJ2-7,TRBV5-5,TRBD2,CASTPRATSGSYEQYF,TGTGCCAGCACCCCTCGGGCGACTAGCGGGAGTTACGAGCAGTACTTC
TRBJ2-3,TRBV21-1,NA,CASSKDNPPTDTQYF,TGTGCCAGCAGCAAAGACAACCCCCCCACAGATACGCAGTATTTT
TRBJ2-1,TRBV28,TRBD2,CASYEGGPGGNEQFF,TGTGCCAGCTATGAGGGAGGGCCCGGGGGGAATGAGCAGTTCTTC
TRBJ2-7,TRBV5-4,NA,CASSRTADSLEQYF,TGTGCCAGCAGCCGTACAGCAGATTCTCTCGAGCAGTACTTC
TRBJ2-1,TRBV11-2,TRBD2,CASNPTGTSFYTANEQFF,TGTGCCAGCAACCCCACCGGGACTAGTTTTTATACGGCCAATGAGCAGTTCTTC
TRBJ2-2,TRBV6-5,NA,CASQRVGNTGELFF,TGTGCCAGCCAGAGGGTCGGAAACACCGGGGAGCTGTTTTTT
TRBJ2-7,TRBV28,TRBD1,CATSRQGSYEQYF,TGTGCGACATCGCGACAGGGCTCCTACGAGCAGTACTTC
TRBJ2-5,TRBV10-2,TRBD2,CASRPRLAGEETQYF,TGCGCCAGCAGACCCAGACTAGCGGGAGAGGAGACCCAGTACTTC
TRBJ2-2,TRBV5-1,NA,CASSLEGYVTGELFF,TGCGCCAGCAGCTTGGAGGGGTACGTCACCGGGGAGCTGTTTTTT
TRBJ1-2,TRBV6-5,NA,CASSLQGSYGYTF,TGTGCCAGCAGTTTACAGGGTTCCTATGGCTACACCTTC
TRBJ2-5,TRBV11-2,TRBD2,CASSPLGGRAETQYF,TGTGCCAGCAGCCCCCTGGGCGGGAGGGCCGAGACCCAGTACTTC
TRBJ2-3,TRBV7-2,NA,CASSFGGTDTQYF,TGTGCCAGCAGCTTCGGGGGCACAGATACGCAGTATTTT
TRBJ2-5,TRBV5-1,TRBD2,CASSLSPSGINQETQYF,TGCGCCAGCAGCTTGTCACCTAGCGGGATAAATCAGGAGACCCAGTACTTC
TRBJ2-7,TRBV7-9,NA,CASSSSLPYEQYF,TGTGCCAGCAGCTCTAGCCTACCCTACGAGCAGTACTTC
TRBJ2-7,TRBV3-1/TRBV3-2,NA,CASSQGPGEQYF,TGTGCCAGCAGCCAAGGGCCGGGGGAGCAGTACTTC
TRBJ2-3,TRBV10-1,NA,CASGRGGRTDTQYF,TGCGCCAGCGGGAGAGGAGGGCGCACAGATACGCAGTATTTT
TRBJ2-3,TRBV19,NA,CASRADTQYF,TGTGCCAGTAGAGCGGATACGCAGTATTTT
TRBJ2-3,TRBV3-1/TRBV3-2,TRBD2,CASSQDFYGRGTDTQYF,TGTGCCAGCAGCCAAGATTTTTACGGGAGGGGGACAGATACGCAGTATTTT
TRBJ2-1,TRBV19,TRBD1,CASNTGTVTRNEQFF,TGTGCCAGTAATACCGGGACAGTCACTAGAAATGAGCAGTTCTTC
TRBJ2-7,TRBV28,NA,CASSSPRTPSYEQYF,TGTGCCAGCAGTTCCCCCAGGACACCCAGCTACGAGCAGTACTTC
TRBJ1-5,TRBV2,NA,CASSGRVQPQHF,TGTGCCAGCAGTGGGAGGGTTCAGCCCCAGCATTTT
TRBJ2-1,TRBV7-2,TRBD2,CASTHGEGTSKGNEQFF,TGTGCCAGCACCCATGGAGAGGGGACTAGCAAAGGGAATGAGCAGTTCTTC
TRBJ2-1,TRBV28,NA,CASSLYGTRNEQFF,TGTGCCAGCAGTTTATACGGGACACGCAATGAGCAGTTCTTC
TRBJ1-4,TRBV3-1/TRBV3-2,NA,CASSQQHLQATNEKLFF,TGTGCCAGCAGCCAACAACACCTTCAGGCAACTAATGAAAAACTGTTTTTT